The 14 T cell receptor beta chains listed next were all sequenced from one sample in a study of yellow fever vaccine responses in identical twins. Using its own MiXCR run on the RT-PCR reads, TCRdb lists one record per CDR3 protein. The profile shows 950 to 1,500 distinct CDR3 sequences, around three quarters of them singletons. The sequencing used T cells from blood (PBMCs), unsorted or a sorted subset (not recorded which), collected before or after yellow fever vaccination (not recorded which). These receptors all stem from a female donor who received the yellow fever vaccine.

This chain connects TRBV7-6 to TRBJ1-4, with 7 bases fitting TRBD1. CDR1 and CDR2 from the germline V gene are SGHVS and FNYEAQ. The junction had 6 bases not matched to a gene; V was cut back by 5 bases and J by 6 bases. The CDR3 extends over 14 amino acids. The CDR3 DNA is TGTGCCAGCAGCCCAGGGGGGATGGATGAAAAACTGTTTTTT. The encoded protein is CASSPGGMDEKLFF.

The genes are TRBV30 and TRBJ2-2; D may be TRBD1 (6 bases). The CDR3 length is 13 residues. CDR1 and CDR2 (germline): GTSNPN, SVGIG (reference sequence). The V and J ends lost 8 bases and 2 bases respectively, with 12 bases between them. The CDR3 region is CATGRGNTGELFF. The CDR3 DNA is TGTGCCACAGGCAGGGGAAACACCGGGGAGCTGTTTTTT.

Only a few counts were recorded for this clonotype. This chain connects TRBV10-1 to TRBJ1-6, with D unresolved. The CDR3 spans 10 residues. V lost 5 bases, J lost 14 bases, and 7 bases lay in between. The V gene's germline CDR1 is WNHNN and CDR2 SYGVQD (reference sequence). CDR3 residues: CASSKASLHF. The CDR3 coding sequence is TGCGCCAGCAGTAAGGCATCCCTCCACTTT.

This clonotype turned up a few times. The rearrangement links TRBV6-1 to TRBJ2-1; no clear D gene. CDR3 length: 18 amino acids. Germline V gene data show CDR1 as MNHNS and CDR2 as SASEGT. Trimming shortened V by 2 bases and J by 7 bases, and 24 bases separated the two germline ends. CDR3 region: CASSETVIFVGRKNEQFF. CDR3 in DNA: TGTGCCAGCAGTGAAACGGTTATTTTTGTGGGCCGGAAAAATGAGCAGTTCTTC.

The rearrangement links TRBV20-1 to TRBJ2-3, with D maybe TRBD2 (6 bases). Trimming left V 6 bases short and J 0 bases short, with 13 bases between. The CDR3 sequence is 14 residues long. Per the germline V gene, CDR1 is DFQATT and CDR2 is SNEGSKA (reference sequence). CDR3 loop: CSAKLAASTDTQYF. The CDR3 DNA reads TGCAGTGCCAAACTAGCAGCTAGCACAGATACGCAGTATTTT.

This chain links TRBV11-2 with TRBJ2-1, with TRBD2 matching over 7 bases. The CDR3 has 15 amino acids. Germline V CDR1 and CDR2: SGHAT, FQNNGV. J was trimmed by 6 bases and V by 5 bases; bases with no gene match: 10. CDR3 bases: TGTGCCAGCAGCCAGGCAGGACTAGGGATCAATGAGCAGTTCTTC. Translated, it gives CASSQAGLGINEQFF.

This clonotype was counted a few times. The chain links TRBV15 to TRBJ1-2; the D is unclear. The germline gives CDR1 LNHNV, CDR2 YYDKDF (reference sequence). There are 14 residues in the CDR3. Trimming shortened V by 4 bases and J by 5 bases, and 14 bases separated the two germline ends. The CDR3 region has the DNA TGTGCCACCAGCACAGCATCAGTCGGGTATGGCTACACCTTC. Protein: CATSTASVGYGYTF. Looking up the rest from reference TRBV15 and TRBJ1-2 gives the full variable domain: DAMVIQNPRYQVTQFGKPVTLSCSQTLNHNVMYWYQQKSSQAPKLLFHYYDKDFNNEADTPDNFQSRRPNTSFCFLDIRSPGLGDTAMYLCATSTASVGYGYTFGSGTRLTVV.

The rearrangement links TRBV28 to TRBJ1-1; D remains unclear. V lost 2 bases to trimming and J lost 0 bases, with 4 bases between them. Germline CDR1 is MDHEN and CDR2 is SYDVKM. This CDR3 has 13 residues. CDR3 amino acids: CASSLPLNTEAFF. DNA of the CDR3: TGTGCCAGCAGTTTACCCCTGAACACTGAAGCTTTCTTT.

The sample holds a few counts of this clonotype. This rearrangement joins TRBV5-1 to TRBJ2-3, with 12 positions matching TRBD2. The CDR3 contains 16 residues. Germline-derived CDR1 and CDR2 are SGHRS and YFSETQ. V shed 4 bases and J 4 bases; nucleotides not matched to a gene: 7. In DNA, the CDR3 is TGCGCCAGCAGCATGACTAGCGGGAGCAGGCCAGATACGCAGTATTTT. Amino acids: CASSMTSGSRPDTQYF.

V usage is TRBV5-1 and J usage is TRBJ1-4; D not resolved. CDR3 length equals 14 residues. Germline CDR1 and CDR2: SGHRS and YFSETQ. V gave up 2 bases and J gave up 5 bases, with 10 bases separating them. CDR3 nucleotides: TGCGCCAGCAGCTTTACGGGATCAAATGAAAAACTGTTTTTT. It translates to CASSFTGSNEKLFF.

The V gene is TRBV12-5, the J gene TRBJ1-1; TRBD1 matches 7 bases. The CDR3 runs 15 residues. Trimming took 1 base from V and 1 from J; bases not matched to a gene: 3. Looked up from germline, CDR1 is LGHNT and CDR2 is FRNRAP. CDR3 protein: CASGLEQGTNTEAFF. Written as DNA, the CDR3 is TGTGCTAGTGGTTTGGAACAGGGGACGAACACTGAAGCTTTCTTT. Full variable domain (missing parts from reference TRBV12-5 and TRBJ1-1): DARVTQTPRHKVTEMGQEVTMRCQPILGHNTVFWYRQTMMQGLELLAYFRNRAPLDDSGMPKDRFSAEMPDATLATLKIQPSEPRDSAVYFCASGLEQGTNTEAFFGQGTRLTVV.

This rearrangement joins TRBV28 to TRBJ2-7; 8 bases align to TRBD2. Germline V gives CDR1 MDHEN, CDR2 SYDVKM. The CDR3 is 15 amino acids. The junction had 8 bases not matched to a gene; V was cut back by 5 bases and J by 2 bases. The CDR3 nucleotides are TGTGCCAGCAGTACCGGACTAGCCGATACCTACGAGCAGTACTTC. Protein: CASSTGLADTYEQYF.

The chain links TRBV6-2 or TRBV6-3 to TRBJ2-3; 14 nucleotides agree with TRBD2. V lost 8 bases, J lost 4 bases, and 11 bases stayed unmatched. Germline loops: CDR1 MNHEY, CDR2 SVGEGT. The CDR3 is 17 residues long. The CDR3 nucleotides read TGTGCCAGCGGGCCGGGACTAGCGGGAGACTCGGCAGATACGCAGTATTTT. Its protein product is CASGPGLAGDSADTQYF.

The gene calls are TRBV12-3 or TRBV12-4 and TRBJ2-2; 11 nucleotides agree with TRBD1. This CDR3 region has 15 residues. With V trimmed by 2 bases and J by 6 bases, 2 bases remained unmatched. The CDR3 protein is CASSLRDRGAGELFF. The CDR3 DNA is TGTGCCAGCAGTTTACGGGACAGGGGGGCCGGGGAGCTGTTTTTT.